These 14 T cell receptor beta chains were sequenced from one sample in a study of molecular identifiers for immune sequencing clone quantification. TCRdb recomputed calls from the PCR reads with MiXCR, one row per CDR3 protein. Of hundreds of thousands of distinct CDR3 sequences listed, less than 30% are singletons. The sequencing sample was made of naive CD8+ T cells from blood, with Jurkat cell RNA spiked in. Subset: FACS-sorted CD8+CD4-CCR7+CD45RA+ naive T cells. These receptors all stem from a human donor in good health. Some libraries in this study had Jurkat cell RNA spiked in.

This clonotype was found many times. This chain links TRBV6-2 or TRBV6-3 with TRBJ2-2; 8 bases line up with TRBD2. Germline V gene lookup returns CDR1 MNHEY and CDR2 SVGEGT. The CDR3 is made up of 14 amino acids. With 7 bases clipped from V and 3 bases from J, the junction kept 4 bases outside the gene matches. Here the CDR3 DNA reads TGTGCCAGCACCGGGACTAGTTACACCGGGGAGCTGTTTTTT. The encoded protein is CASTGTSYTGELFF.

This sequence joins TRBV2 and TRBJ2-1; the D is unclear. In germline, CDR1 is SNHLY, CDR2 FYNNEI. CDR3 length: 13 residues. Trimming left V 3 bases short and J 6 bases short, with 9 bases between. Here the CDR3 reads CASSDWSLNEQFF. Here the CDR3 DNA reads TGTGCCAGCAGTGATTGGAGCCTCAATGAGCAGTTCTTC.

This clonotype came up many times. The chain joins TRBV5-1 to TRBJ2-7, with 15 bases lining up with TRBD2. The trim removed 3 bases at V and 6 bases at J, leaving 7 bases unmatched. The CDR3 runs to 16 residues. In germline, CDR1 is SGHRS, CDR2 YFSETQ. Here the CDR3 DNA reads TGCGCCAGCAGCTCGCCCCGGACTAGCGGGGGGGCCGAGCAGTACTTC. Translation gives CASSSPRTSGGAEQYF.

Comment on this clonotype: Germline is not matched at one junction end, which may reflect a read error. The rearrangement joins TRBV6-6 to TRBJ2-7; no clear D. CDR3 length: 14 residues. CDR1 is MNHNY and CDR2 is SVGAGI in the germline V gene (reference sequence). CDR3 in DNA: TGTGCCAGCAGTTACTCGGGGTTCGCGTACGAGCAGAACTTC. Its translation: CASSYSGFAYEQNF.

This clonotype was observed many times. V usage is TRBV7-9 and J usage is TRBJ2-7; D may match TRBD1 or TRBD2 (5 bases each). The V gene lost 0 bases and the J gene lost 3 bases, with 9 bases spanning the gap. The CDR3 consists of 14 residues. The germline gives CDR1 SEHNR, CDR2 FQNEAQ (reference sequence). CDR3 protein: CASSLAGTYYEQYF. The CDR3 nucleotides are TGTGCCAGCAGCTTAGCGGGGACGTACTACGAGCAGTACTTC.

This clonotype has at least ten counts. V gene TRBV20-1 combines with J gene TRBJ2-3; no reliable D call. The V gene's germline CDR1 is DFQATT and CDR2 SNEGSKA (reference sequence). V lost 0 bases to trimming and J lost 6 bases, with 19 bases between them. CDR3 size: 16 residues. The CDR3: CSARDLASTRMDTQYF. In DNA form, the CDR3 reads TGCAGTGCTAGAGATTTGGCATCGACGAGAATGGATACGCAGTATTTT.

This clonotype was seen ten or more times. This rearrangement joins TRBV12-3 or TRBV12-4 to TRBJ2-2; 7 positions match TRBD2. V shed 4 bases, J shed 9 bases, and the junction held 5 bases outside the gene matches. The CDR3 is 13 amino acids. Here the CDR3 reads CASSSLTSRELFF. DNA for the CDR3: TGTGCCAGCAGTTCCCTGACTAGCCGGGAGCTGTTTTTT.

This clonotype was counted many times. The V call is TRBV28, the J call TRBJ1-4; a weak D match, TRBD1 (6 bases). The CDR3 has 14 amino acids. V was shortened by 3 bases and J by 6 bases, with 11 bases between the two germline ends. Germline V gene sequence: CDR1 MDHEN, CDR2 SYDVKM. The CDR3 bases are TGTGCCAGCAGTTTGGCAGGGGTGGATGAAAAACTGTTTTTT. Amino acids: CASSLAGVDEKLFF. Full variable domain (rest looked up from reference TRBV28 and TRBJ1-4): DVKVTQSSRYLVKRTGEKVFLECVQDMDHENMFWYRQDPGLGLRLIYFSYDVKMKEKGDIPEGYSVSREKKERFSLILESASTNQTSMYLCASSLAGVDEKLFFGSGTQLSVL.

A few counts support this clonotype. This clone may be a read error of a much larger clone one base away. J is TRBJ2-5 and V is TRBV6-5; D possibly matches TRBD1 or TRBD2 (5 bases each). Germline V CDR1 and CDR2: MNHEY, SVGAGI. The CDR3 totals 14 residues. CDR3 sequence (DNA): TGTGCCAGCAGTTACCCGGGGCCCCAAGAGACCCGGTACTTC. This sequence encodes CASSYPGPQETRYF.

This clonotype was seen repeatedly, ten times or more. The chain has TRBV5-4 and TRBJ1-5, with D hard to call. The CDR3 consists of 14 residues. CDR1 is SGHNT and CDR2 is YYREEE in the germline V gene (reference sequence). Trimming took off 4 bases at V and 4 bases at J, with 12 bases between the two ends. CDR3 coding DNA: TGTGCCAGCAGCCTTATGCCCGAGAATCAGCCCCAGCATTTT. Amino acids: CASSLMPENQPQHF.

The chain recombines TRBV7-9 with TRBJ1-2; TRBD1 is a possible D gene (6 bases). CDR3 length: 14 residues. The germline V gene encodes CDR1 SEHNR and CDR2 FQNEAQ (reference sequence). The germline V and J ends were trimmed by 1 base and 5 bases, with 11 bases remaining between them. The CDR3: CASSLDAGAYGYTF. In DNA, the CDR3 is TGTGCCAGCAGCTTAGATGCGGGGGCGTATGGCTACACCTTC.

The rearrangement uses TRBV19 and TRBJ2-7, with TRBD2 matching over 7 bases. This CDR3 is built from 13 residues. The germline gives CDR1 LNHDA, CDR2 SQIVND (reference sequence). V shed 3 bases and J 5 bases; nucleotides not matched to a gene: 4. The CDR3 sequence: CASSIGGGDEQYF. The CDR3 nucleotides are TGTGCCAGTAGTATTGGGGGAGGGGACGAGCAGTACTTC.

The genes are TRBV30 and TRBJ1-5; possibly TRBD1 for D (6 bases). V was clipped by 0 bases and J by 7 bases, with 22 bases between them. Germline-derived CDR1 and CDR2 are GTSNPN and SVGIG (reference sequence). The CDR3 has 17 amino acids. CDR3 amino acids: CAWSVLDPSQGDQPQHF. In DNA form, the CDR3 reads TGTGCCTGGAGTGTACTCGATCCATCACAGGGAGACCAGCCCCAGCATTTT.

Points on this clonotype: One end of the junction varies from germline; a read error may be responsible. This sequence joins TRBV14 and TRBJ2-1; weak D call: TRBD2 (6 bases). This CDR3 contains 15 residues. The germline gives CDR1 SGHDN, CDR2 FVKESK. This CDR3 is CASSQRTISYNEQFF. Here the CDR3 DNA reads TGTGCCAGCAGCCAAAGGACTATCTCCTACAATGAACAGTTCTTC.